One and the same sample provided the 27 T cell receptor beta chains below, sequenced in a study of molecular identifiers for immune sequencing clone quantification. Using its own MiXCR run on the PCR reads, TCRdb lists one record per CDR3 protein. The table records just under 650,000 distinct CDR3 sequences, about 20% of them present only once. Sequencing was carried out using naive CD8+ T cells from blood, with Jurkat cell RNA spiked in. Subset here: FACS-sorted CD8+CD4-CCR7+CD45RA+ naive T cells. These receptors were obtained from a human donor in good health. Some libraries in this study had Jurkat cell RNA spiked in.

The sample holds many counts of this clonotype. V usage is TRBV6-6 and J usage is TRBJ1-1; no clear D. Germline values: CDR1 MNHNY, CDR2 SVGAGI (reference sequence). The CDR3 consists of 13 residues. V was shortened by 2 bases and J by 7 bases, with 11 bases between the two germline ends. As DNA, the CDR3 is TGTGCCAGCAGTTACAATACGGGAGATGAAGCTTTCTTT. It specifies CASSYNTGDEAFF.

Points on this clonotype: Its ends do not fully match the called genes, so a read error is possible. The rearrangement joins TRBV5-6 to TRBJ2-1, with D unresolved. Germline values: CDR1 SGHDT, CDR2 YYEEEE. The CDR3 spans 13 residues. The CDR3 reads CVSSLAYSNEQFF. The DNA of the CDR3 is TGTGTCAGCAGCTTGGCCTACAGCAATGAGCAGTTCTTC.

This clonotype has a count of ten or more. This sequence joins TRBV6-5 and TRBJ2-1; 10 nucleotides line up with TRBD1. The CDR3 is 15 residues long. The germline V gene encodes CDR1 MNHEY and CDR2 SVGAGI. J gave up 5 bases and V 7 bases, and 8 bases lay outside the gene matches. The CDR3 DNA reads as TGTGCCAGCAACCCGACAGGGGGCAACAACAATGAGCAGTTCTTC. Translation gives CASNPTGGNNNEQFF.

This clonotype was counted between two and nine times. The rearrangement uses TRBV6-5 and TRBJ2-3; 7 bases fit TRBD2. The CDR3 sequence is 17 residues long. Germline CDR1 MNHEY, CDR2 SVGAGI. Unmatched junction bases numbered 7, after V lost 0 bases and J lost 1 base. The CDR3 sequence is CASSYSILGLGTDTQYF. CDR3 sequence (DNA): TGTGCCAGCAGTTACTCGATTTTAGGACTAGGCACAGATACGCAGTATTTT.

For this clonotype: Just one base apart from a much larger clone, this may be a read error. The chain uses TRBV12-3 or TRBV12-4 and TRBJ1-3, with D possibly matching TRBD1 (5 bases). This CDR3 contains 16 residues. The V end was cut by 8 bases, the J end by 2 bases, with 19 bases between. The CDR3: CASYFEGAMAGNTIYF. DNA for the CDR3: TGTGCCAGCTACTTCGAAGGGGCTATGGCTGGAAACACCATATATTTT.

J is TRBJ2-3 and V is TRBV29-1; 7 bases agree with TRBD2. This CDR3 comprises 16 residues. From germline, CDR1 is SQVTM and CDR2 ANQGSEA. The V and J ends lost 7 bases and 0 bases, in that order; junction bases with no gene match: 13. The CDR3 protein is CSAWGGIAESTDTQYF. CDR3 sequence (DNA): TGCAGCGCCTGGGGAGGGATAGCGGAGAGCACAGATACGCAGTATTTT.

This clonotype has ten or more counts. V is TRBV7-9 and J is TRBJ1-1; D is possibly TRBD1 (6 bases). CDR1 is SEHNR, CDR2 FQNEAQ, per germline (reference sequence). The V end lost 5 bases, the J end lost 8 bases, and 21 bases lay between the germline ends. The CDR3 totals 15 residues. The CDR3 bases are TGTGCCAGCAGCGGCCTAATCCAACCGGACAGCGAAGCTTTCTTT. It codes for CASSGLIQPDSEAFF.

This clonotype was picked up many times. V usage is TRBV7-9 and J usage is TRBJ2-3; 10 bases map to TRBD2. The junction had 3 bases not matched to a gene; V was cut back by 7 bases and J by 2 bases. The CDR3 loop spans 14 amino acids. Germline CDR1 is SEHNR and CDR2 is FQNEAQ (reference sequence). The CDR3 coding sequence is TGTGCCAGCACCGGACTAGCGGACACAGATACGCAGTATTTT. This sequence encodes CASTGLADTDTQYF.

Note on this clonotype: A much bigger clone sits one base away, suggesting this may be a read error. The J gene is TRBJ2-1, the V gene TRBV13; tentative D call: TRBD2 (6 bases). CDR3 length: 15 amino acids. Germline lookup yields CDR1 PRHDT and CDR2 FYEKMQ (reference sequence). CDR3 sequence (DNA): TGTGCCAGCAACTCGGAGGGGAGCTCCTACAATAAGCAGTTCTTC. This gives the protein CASNSEGSSYNKQFF.

The sample holds many counts of this clonotype. The chain has TRBV7-8 and TRBJ1-5; D remains unclear. V lost 2 bases and J 0 bases, leaving 17 bases between the germline ends. CDR1 is SGHVS and CDR2 is FQNEAQ in the germline V gene. The CDR3 is 18 amino acids. CDR3 DNA sequence: TGTGCCAGCAGCTTATTGGGCAGCAGCCATCCTAGCAATCAGCCCCAGCATTTT. Its protein product is CASSLLGSSHPSNQPQHF. Full variable domain (outside the CDR3, taken from reference TRBV7-8 and TRBJ1-5): GAGVSQSPRYKVAKRGQDVALRCDPISGHVSLFWYQQALGQGPEFLTYFQNEAQLDKSGLPSDRFFAERPEGSVSTLKIQRTQQEDSAVYLCASSLLGSSHPSNQPQHFGDGTRLSIL.

The V and J genes are TRBV9 and TRBJ2-5; possibly TRBD2 for D (6 bases). V gave up 3 bases and J gave up 5 bases, with 14 bases separating them. CDR1 and CDR2 from the germline V gene are SGDLS and YYNGEE. The CDR3 is 14 amino acids. The CDR3 bases are TGTGCCAGCAGCGGCGGGGCAGGGCTTGAGACCCAGTACTTC. Translating it yields CASSGGAGLETQYF.

With respect to this clonotype: A much larger clone sits a single nucleotide away, making a read error possible. The V gene is TRBV7-9, the J gene TRBJ1-5; D ambiguous. The CDR3 contains 12 residues. Germline loops: CDR1 SEHNR, CDR2 FQNEAQ (reference sequence). Here the CDR3 reads CASSPVGQPQRF. In DNA, the CDR3 is TGTGCCAGCAGCCCTGTCGGTCAGCCCCAGCGTTTT.

This clonotype has at least ten counts. V and J are TRBV27 and TRBJ2-7; 7 nucleotides align to TRBD1. V trimming: 2 bases; J trimming: 2 bases; junction bases outside the gene matches: 0. Germline loops: CDR1 MNHEY, CDR2 SMNVEV (reference sequence). This CDR3 has 13 residues. The DNA of the CDR3 is TGTGCCAGCAGTTTACAGGGGGCCTACGAGCAGTACTTC. It translates to CASSLQGAYEQYF.

Many counts were recorded for this clonotype. This chain joins TRBV7-9 and TRBJ2-7; 9 nucleotides line up with TRBD2. Germline values: CDR1 SEHNR, CDR2 FQNEAQ (reference sequence). The CDR3 spans 17 residues. V gave up 4 bases and J gave up 3 bases; unmatched junction bases: 13. The CDR3 loop is CASSSTSVASGIYEQYF. CDR3 DNA sequence: TGTGCCAGCAGCTCAACGAGCGTGGCTAGCGGGATCTACGAGCAGTACTTC.

With regard to this clonotype: A much larger clone differs by one base, so this may be a read error. The chain carries TRBV10-2 and TRBJ2-1; 8 nucleotides match TRBD2. The CDR3 has 12 residues. The germline gives CDR1 WSHSY, CDR2 SAAADI. The DNA of the CDR3 is TGCGCCAGCAGTGAAAACCAGCGGGAGCAGCTCTTC. Amino acids: CASSENQREQLF.

In the case of this clonotype: A much larger clonotype is one base distant, so this may be a read error. V usage is TRBV10-3 and J usage is TRBJ2-3; tentative D call: TRBD2 (6 bases). CDR3 length: 17 amino acids. In germline, CDR1 is ENHRY, CDR2 SYGVKD. The CDR3 coding sequence is TGTGCCATCAGTGGGGCGGGACCCCTTCCCGGCACAGATACGCAGTGTTTT. Translation: CAISGAGPLPGTDTQCF.

At least ten counts were recorded for this clonotype. V is TRBV7-9 and J is TRBJ1-1; D gene ambiguous. CDR1 is SEHNR, CDR2 FQNEAQ, per germline (reference sequence). CDR3 length equals 12 residues. The V gene lost 5 bases and the J gene lost 11 bases, with 15 bases spanning the gap. CDR3 nucleotide sequence: TGTGCCAGCAGCGCTAGTCTAGTTTGGGCTTTCTTT. This encodes CASSASLVWAFF.

At least ten counts were recorded for this clonotype. This rearrangement joins TRBV29-1 to TRBJ2-2, with D hard to call. Germline-derived CDR1 and CDR2 are SQVTM and ANQGSEA. The germline V and J ends were trimmed by 6 bases and 1 base, with 9 bases remaining between them. The length of the CDR3 is 13 residues. CDR3 nucleotide sequence: TGCAGCGTCTTCCGCGGGAACACCGGGGAGCTGTTTTTT. It codes for CSVFRGNTGELFF.

In its sample, this clonotype was seen many times. This chain connects TRBV10-3 to TRBJ2-7; a weak D match, TRBD2 (6 bases). V was clipped by 4 bases and J by 0 bases, with 10 bases between them. This CDR3 has 14 amino acids. CDR1 is ENHRY, CDR2 SYGVKD, per germline. The CDR3 coding sequence is TGTGCCATCAGTGGTTCGGGACTCTCCTACGAGCAGTACTTC. It translates to CAISGSGLSYEQYF.

Remarks on this clonotype: This sequence may be a read error, since a much larger clone differs from it by one base. This chain uses TRBV30 with TRBJ2-7; 10 bases line up with TRBD2. J lost 6 bases, V lost 2 bases, and 10 bases had no gene match. The CDR3 extends over 15 amino acids. Germline loops: CDR1 GTSNPN, CDR2 SVGIG (reference sequence). CDR3 loop: CAWSHPTSGDCEQYF. The CDR3 region has the DNA TGTGCCTGGAGTCACCCAACTAGCGGGGACTGCGAGCAGTACTTC.

For this clonotype: The CDR3 carries no conserved terminal phenylalanine or tryptophan, so it likely arises from a read error. V gene TRBV10-3 combines with J gene TRBJ2-7; D remains ambiguous. The CDR3 length is 11 residues. The germline V gene encodes CDR1 ENHRY and CDR2 SYGVKD. CDR3 in amino acids: CAVSSSYEQYI. Here the CDR3 DNA reads TGTGCCGTCAGTAGCTCCTACGAGCAGTACATC.

This clonotype was found a few times. This may be a read error, as it is one base from a much larger clone. The rearrangement links TRBV29-1 to TRBJ1-2; a possible D gene is TRBD1 (6 bases). Between the trimmed V and J ends, which lost 4 bases and 4 bases, there was a span of 19 bases. This CDR3 has 15 amino acids. Germline-derived CDR1 and CDR2 are SQVTM and ANQGSEA. In nucleotides, the CDR3 is TGCAGCGTTGCTTCAGGGGCCCACCCGATCTATGGCTACACCTTC. This translates into CSVASGAHPIYGYTF.

A remark on this clonotype: A much larger clone differs by one base, so this may be a read error. The V call is TRBV25-1, the J call TRBJ1-2, with D tentatively TRBD1 (6 bases). The CDR3 covers 16 residues. Per germline, CDR1 MGHDK and CDR2 SYGVNS. CDR3 DNA: TGTGCCAGCAGTGAATATATTTCAGGGGAGGGCTATGGCTGCACCTTC. It specifies CASSEYISGEGYGCTF.

This clonotype was counted at least ten times. One junction end disagrees with the germline gene, perhaps due to a read error. This CDR3 reads CASSQATSFGETRYF. The CDR3 DNA sequence: TGCGCCAGCAGCCAGGCTACTAGTTTTGGTGAGACCCGGTACTTC. The chain employs TRBV4-3 and TRBJ2-5, with D tentatively TRBD2 (5 bases). The CDR3 extends over 15 amino acids. CDR1 and CDR2 (germline): LGHNA, YSLEER.

This clonotype has a handful of counts. A clone one base away is much larger, so this may be a read error. The chain has TRBV25-1 and TRBJ2-7; 7 bases are shared with TRBD1. Germline lookup yields CDR1 MGHDK and CDR2 SYGVNS. The CDR3 totals 15 residues. With V trimmed by 3 bases and J by 5 bases, 10 bases remained unmatched. CDR3 bases: TGTGCCAGCAGTGATTCGGGGACAGCGCCTCACGAGCAGTACTTC. Protein sequence: CASSDSGTAPHEQYF.

This clonotype was seen at least ten times. The genes are TRBV4-1 and TRBJ1-1; 7 bases align to TRBD1. The V and J ends lost 2 bases and 0 bases, in that order; junction bases with no gene match: 6. The CDR3 is 16 amino acids. Germline CDR1 MGHRA, CDR2 YSYEKL. CDR3 residues: CASSQHGQEMNTEAFF. DNA of the CDR3: TGCGCCAGCAGCCAACACGGACAGGAGATGAACACTGAAGCTTTCTTT.

This clonotype was detected ten times or more. The chain couples TRBV7-9 to TRBJ1-4; 8 positions match TRBD1. Germline V gene lookup returns CDR1 SEHNR and CDR2 FQNEAQ (reference sequence). J was trimmed by 5 bases and V by 4 bases; bases with no gene match: 0. The CDR3 is 13 amino acids. The CDR3 coding sequence is TGTGCCAGCAGCTGGACAGGGAATGAAAAACTGTTTTTT. Protein sequence: CASSWTGNEKLFF.